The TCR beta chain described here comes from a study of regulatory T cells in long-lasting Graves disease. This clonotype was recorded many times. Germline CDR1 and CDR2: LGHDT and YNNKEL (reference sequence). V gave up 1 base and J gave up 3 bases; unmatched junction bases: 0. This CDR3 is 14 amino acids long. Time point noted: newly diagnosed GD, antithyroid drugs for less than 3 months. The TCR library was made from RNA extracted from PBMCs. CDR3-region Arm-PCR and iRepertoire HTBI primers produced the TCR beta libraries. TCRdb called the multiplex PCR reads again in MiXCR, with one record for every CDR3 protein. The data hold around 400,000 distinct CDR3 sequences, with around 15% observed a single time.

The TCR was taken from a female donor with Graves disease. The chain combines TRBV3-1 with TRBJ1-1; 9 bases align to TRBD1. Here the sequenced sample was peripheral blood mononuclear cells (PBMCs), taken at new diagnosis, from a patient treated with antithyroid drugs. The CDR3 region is CASSQGQGDTEAFF. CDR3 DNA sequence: TGTGCCAGCAGCCAAGGACAGGGGGACACTGAAGCTTTCTTT.